The next 3 T cell receptor beta chains were all read from a single sample in a study of cytomegalovirus exposure and HLA in healthy donors. PCR was performed using 60 Vbeta and 13 Jbeta primers. Measured with immunoSEQ multiplex PCR; TCRdb has only the in-frame clones, and not every one. The repertoire has 110,000 or so clones, approximately 14% of them found once; the top ten carry about 0.79%. The sample taken for sequencing was PBMCs. Every receptor here comes from a female donor in good health and CMV-seronegative.

V usage is TRBV4-3 and J usage is TRBJ1-1; no firm D call. Germline V gene lookup returns CDR1 LGHNA and CDR2 YSLEER. With 1 base removed from V and 5 bases from J, the gap between germline ends came to 14 bases. The CDR3 has 15 residues. This CDR3 is CASSQVAGVGTEAFF. In DNA form, the CDR3 reads TGCGCCAGCAGCCAAGTAGCGGGCGTGGGTACTGAAGCTTTCTTT.

In this sample, this clone turned up a few times. The chain links TRBV7-8 to TRBJ1-1; no definite D call. The CDR3 totals 13 residues. V shed 7 bases and J shed 1 base, with 10 bases lying between them. Germline CDR1 and CDR2: SGHVS and FQNEAQ. The chain's CDR3 is CASTSQENTEAFF. Here the CDR3 DNA reads TGTGCCAGCACGAGCCAGGAGAACACTGAAGCTTTCTTT.

This chain uses TRBV2 with TRBJ1-5; D unclear. Trimming removed 4 bases at V and 7 bases at J, with 11 bases between. Germline assignment: CDR1 SNHLY and CDR2 FYNNEI. CDR3 length: 13 amino acids. The CDR3 loop reads CASSVTGRQPQHF. DNA of the CDR3: TGTGCCAGCAGTGTGACGGGTCGGCAGCCCCAGCATTTT.